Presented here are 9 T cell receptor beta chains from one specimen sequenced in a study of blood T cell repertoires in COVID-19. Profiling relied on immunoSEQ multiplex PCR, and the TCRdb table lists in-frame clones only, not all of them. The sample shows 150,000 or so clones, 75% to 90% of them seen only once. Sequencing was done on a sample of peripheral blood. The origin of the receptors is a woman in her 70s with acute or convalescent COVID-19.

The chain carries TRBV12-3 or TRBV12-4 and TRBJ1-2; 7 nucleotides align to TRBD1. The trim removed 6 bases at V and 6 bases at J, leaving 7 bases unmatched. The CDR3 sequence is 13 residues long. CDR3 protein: CASSQTGSDGYTF. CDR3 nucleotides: TGTGCCAGCAGCCAGACAGGGTCCGATGGCTACACCTTC.

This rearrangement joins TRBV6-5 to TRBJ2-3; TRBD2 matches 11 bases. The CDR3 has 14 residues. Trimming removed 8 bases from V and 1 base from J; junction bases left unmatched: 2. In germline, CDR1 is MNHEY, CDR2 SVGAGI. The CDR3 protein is CASSLAGGTDTQYF. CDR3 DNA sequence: TGTGCCAGCTCACTAGCGGGAGGCACAGATACGCAGTATTTT.

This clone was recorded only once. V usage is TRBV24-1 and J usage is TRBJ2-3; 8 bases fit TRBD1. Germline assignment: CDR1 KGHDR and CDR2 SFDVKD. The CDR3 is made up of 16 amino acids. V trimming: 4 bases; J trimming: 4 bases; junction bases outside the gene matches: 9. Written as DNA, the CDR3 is TGTGCCACCAGTGAGGACAGGGAGGATGTAGCAGATACGCAGTATTTT. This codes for CATSEDREDVADTQYF.

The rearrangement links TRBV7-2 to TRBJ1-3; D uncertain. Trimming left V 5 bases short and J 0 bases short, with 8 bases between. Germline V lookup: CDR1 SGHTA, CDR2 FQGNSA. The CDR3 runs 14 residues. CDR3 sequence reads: CASSPIGSGNTIYF. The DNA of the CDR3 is TGTGCCAGCAGCCCCATCGGCTCTGGAAACACCATATATTTT.

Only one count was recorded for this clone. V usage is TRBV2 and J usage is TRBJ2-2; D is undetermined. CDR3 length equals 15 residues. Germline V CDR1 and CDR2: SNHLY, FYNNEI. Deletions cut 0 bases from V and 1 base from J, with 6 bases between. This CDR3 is CASSEARGNTGELFF. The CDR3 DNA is TGTGCCAGCAGTGAAGCGCGTGGGAACACCGGGGAGCTGTTTTTT.

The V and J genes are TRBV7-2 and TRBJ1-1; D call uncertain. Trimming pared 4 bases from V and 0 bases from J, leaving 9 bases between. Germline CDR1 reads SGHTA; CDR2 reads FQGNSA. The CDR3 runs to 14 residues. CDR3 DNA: TGTGCCAGCAGCTCCGGGAGATTGAACACTGAAGCTTTCTTT. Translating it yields CASSSGRLNTEAFF.

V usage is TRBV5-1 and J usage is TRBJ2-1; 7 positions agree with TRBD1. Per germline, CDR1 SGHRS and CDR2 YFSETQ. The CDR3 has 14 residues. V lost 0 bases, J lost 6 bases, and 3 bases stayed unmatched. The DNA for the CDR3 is TGCGCCAGCAGCTTGGGGACAGGCTTCAATGAGCAGTTCTTC. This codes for CASSLGTGFNEQFF.

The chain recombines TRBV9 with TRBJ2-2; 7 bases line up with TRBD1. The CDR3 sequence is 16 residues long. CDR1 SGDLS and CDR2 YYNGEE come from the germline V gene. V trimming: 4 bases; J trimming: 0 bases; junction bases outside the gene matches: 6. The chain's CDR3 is CASSPQGQTNTGELFF. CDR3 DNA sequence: TGTGCCAGCAGCCCTCAGGGACAGACGAACACCGGGGAGCTGTTTTTT.

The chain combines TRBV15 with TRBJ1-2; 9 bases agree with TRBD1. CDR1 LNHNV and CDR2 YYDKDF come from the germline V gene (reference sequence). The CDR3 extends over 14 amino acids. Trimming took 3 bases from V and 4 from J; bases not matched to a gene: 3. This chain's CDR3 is CATSRTGGVYGYTF. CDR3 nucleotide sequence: TGTGCCACCAGCAGGACAGGGGGAGTCTATGGCTACACCTTC.